This T cell receptor (beta chain) derives from a study of blood T cell repertoires in COVID-19 (dated by TCRdb to the early 2020s). Study-wide context: Collaborator samples came from the United States, Italy and Spain and covered acute and convalescent phases of COVID-19. The repertoires were released in a freely available public database intended as a resource for research on the immune response to SARS-CoV-2. Nearly every sample came with metadata listing a de-identified subject ID, COVID-19 status, age in years and sex. The prospective study material was composed of cDNA or gDNA derived from T cells, B-cell-depleted T cells, or PBMCs. Where available, HLA class I and class II types were taken from metadata supplied by the sample provider and were not determined by assay-based typing. The samples were drawn from two sources: the first 160 participants of the ongoing ImmuneRACE study, and fewer than 1,500 subjects contributed by 6 global collaborators. Subjects who had been exposed to COVID-19, were actively infected with it, or had recovered from it provided the deeply sampled blood TCRbeta repertoires that made up the dataset.

For this clone: The clone's antigen remains unknown. Within one base of it there is no much larger clone, and no base qualities were kept.

Whole blood was collected in K2EDTA tubes by collaborating institutions according to the institutions' own protocols. Collaborator samples were shipped for TCRbeta analysis as frozen whole blood, isolated PBMCs, or DNA extracted from either sample type. TCRbeta CDR3 regions were amplified from genomic DNA using the immunoSEQ Assay, a bias-controlled multiplex PCR. On the study's bioinformatics: The number of nucleated cells in each sample was estimated by amplification of reference gene primers within the assay. Sequence reads were collapsed and filtered to measure the absolute abundance of every unique TCRbeta CDR3 rearrangement. For each sample, productive Simpson clonality was calculated by taking the square root of Simpson's diversity index across productive rearrangements. TCRdb provides this immuneACCESS table in a form limited to in-frame rearrangements. Some clones are lacking; in checked studies, under half of them reflect an unresolved V gene, and why the rest are absent is not known. That table furnishes V, J and clone size, whereas the DNA furnished D and trimming. The sample table records 100,000 to 150,000 clones; more than 60% of these occur just once. The top ten hold roughly 2% of the sample.

Taken from the germline V gene, the CDR1 and CDR2 loops are MNHEY and SVGEGT. The CDR3 starts with the cysteine, ends with the phenylalanine, and has 18 residues. Only the CDR3 DNA stays, 54 bases, in frame from base 1. After removal of 4 bases from V and 7 bases from J, the junction retains 14 bases not matched to a gene. The paper as a whole reports these results and caveats: The quantity of clinical and demographic metadata differed by source and by participant and was supplied without curation.

The sequence was obtained from a man between 65 and 85 years old with acute or convalescent COVID-19. Sequencing used peripheral blood. The chain joins TRBV6-2 or TRBV6-3 to TRBJ1-6; TRBD1 lines up with 9 middle nucleotides. CDR3 protein: CASSFTPGQGVWNSPLHF. The DNA reads as follows: TGTGCCAGCAGTTTCACACCGGGACAGGGAGTGTGGAATTCACCCCTCCACTTT.